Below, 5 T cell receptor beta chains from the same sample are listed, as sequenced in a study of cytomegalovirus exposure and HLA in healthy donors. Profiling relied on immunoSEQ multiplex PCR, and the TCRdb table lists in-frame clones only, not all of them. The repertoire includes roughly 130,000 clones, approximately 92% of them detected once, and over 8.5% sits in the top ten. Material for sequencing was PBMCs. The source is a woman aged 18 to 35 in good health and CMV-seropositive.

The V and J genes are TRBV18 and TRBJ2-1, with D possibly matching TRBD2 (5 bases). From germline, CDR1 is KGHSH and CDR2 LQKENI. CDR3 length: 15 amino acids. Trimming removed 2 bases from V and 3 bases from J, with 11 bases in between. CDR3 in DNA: TGTGCCAGCTCACCAGGACTTTTGGACTACAATGAGCAGTTCTTC. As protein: CASSPGLLDYNEQFF.

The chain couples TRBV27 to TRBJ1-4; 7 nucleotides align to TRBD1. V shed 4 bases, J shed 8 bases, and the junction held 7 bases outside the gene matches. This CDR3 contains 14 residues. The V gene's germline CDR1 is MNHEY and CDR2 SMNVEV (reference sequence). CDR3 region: CASSSLDRVEKLFF. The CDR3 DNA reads TGTGCCAGCAGTTCCCTCGACAGGGTGGAAAAACTGTTTTTT.

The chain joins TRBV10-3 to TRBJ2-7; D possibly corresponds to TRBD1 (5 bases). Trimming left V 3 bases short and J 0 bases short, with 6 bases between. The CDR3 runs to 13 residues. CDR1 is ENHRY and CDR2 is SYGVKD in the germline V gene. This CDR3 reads CAISDDSSYEQYF. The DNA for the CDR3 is TGTGCCATCAGTGATGACAGCTCCTACGAGCAGTACTTC.

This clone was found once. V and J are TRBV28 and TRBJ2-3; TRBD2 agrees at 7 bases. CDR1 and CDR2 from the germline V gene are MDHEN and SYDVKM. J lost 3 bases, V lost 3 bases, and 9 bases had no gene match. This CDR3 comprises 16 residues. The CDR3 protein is CASSLESGGGTDTQYF. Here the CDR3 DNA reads TGTGCCAGCAGTTTGGAATCGGGGGGTGGTACAGATACGCAGTATTTT.

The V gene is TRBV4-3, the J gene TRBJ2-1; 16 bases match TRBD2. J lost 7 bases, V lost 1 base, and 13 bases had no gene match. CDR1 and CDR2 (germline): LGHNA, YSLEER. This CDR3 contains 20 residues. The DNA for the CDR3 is TGCGCCAGCAGCCAAGTCGGGACTAGCGGGGGGGCCGGAGCGGAGAATGAGCAGTTCTTC. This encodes CASSQVGTSGGAGAENEQFF.